Following are 2 T cell receptor beta chains from one sample sequenced in a study of cytomegalovirus exposure and HLA in healthy donors. Primers for the PCR totalled 60 Vbeta and 13 Jbeta. The repertoire was sequenced with immunoSEQ multiplex PCR; TCRdb's copy has only in-frame clones and lacks some. Of more than 85,000 clones listed, 60% to 85% are singletons. The sample was PBMCs. All receptors derive from a male donor in good health and CMV-seronegative.

The CDR3 loop is CASSLSLAGIDTGELFF. The CDR3, as DNA: TGCGCCAGCAGCTTGTCGCTAGCGGGGATTGACACCGGGGAGCTGTTTTTT. The V gene is TRBV5-1, the J gene TRBJ2-2, with 9 bases matching TRBD2. Germline CDR1 reads SGHRS; CDR2 reads YFSETQ. Germline trimming cut 1 base from V and 3 bases from J; bases unmatched to any gene: 7. The CDR3 runs to 17 residues.

The rearrangement links TRBV9 to TRBJ2-1; no reliable D call. Germline V gives CDR1 SGDLS, CDR2 YYNGEE. The CDR3 runs 13 residues. Trimming took off 0 bases at V and 6 bases at J, with 7 bases between the two ends. The CDR3 DNA is TGTGCCAGCAGCGTAGTTTCGAGCAATGAGCAGTTCTTC. Translated: CASSVVSSNEQFF.